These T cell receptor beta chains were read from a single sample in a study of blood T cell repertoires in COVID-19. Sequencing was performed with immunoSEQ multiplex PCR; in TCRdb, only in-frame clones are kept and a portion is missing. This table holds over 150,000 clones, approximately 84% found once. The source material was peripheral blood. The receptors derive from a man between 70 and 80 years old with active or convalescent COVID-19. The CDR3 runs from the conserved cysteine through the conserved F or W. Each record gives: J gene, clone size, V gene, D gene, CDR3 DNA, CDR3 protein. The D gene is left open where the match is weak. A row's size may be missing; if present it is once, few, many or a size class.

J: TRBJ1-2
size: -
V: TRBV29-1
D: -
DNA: TGCAGCGCCACTGGACTCTCCGGATTGTATGGCTACACCTTC
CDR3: CSATGLSGLYGYTF

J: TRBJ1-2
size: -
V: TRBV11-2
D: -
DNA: TGTGCCAGCAGCTTGGGCAGCTATGGCTACACCTTC
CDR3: CASSLGSYGYTF

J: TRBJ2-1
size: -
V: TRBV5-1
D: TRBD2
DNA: TGCGCCAGCAGCTTGGGGTTAGCGGGAGGGCCGGGATACAATGAGCAGTTCTTC
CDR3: CASSLGLAGGPGYNEQFF

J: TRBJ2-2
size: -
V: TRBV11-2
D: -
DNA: TGTGCCAGCAGCCCCCAGGTTACCGGGGAGCTGTTTTTT
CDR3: CASSPQVTGELFF

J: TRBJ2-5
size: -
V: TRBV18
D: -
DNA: TGTGCCAGCTCCAGGGATATCCAAGAGACCCAGTACTTC
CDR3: CASSRDIQETQYF

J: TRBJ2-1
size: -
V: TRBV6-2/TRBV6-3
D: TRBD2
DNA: TGTGCCAGCAGTTACTCTCGCGGCGGGAGCTACAATGAGCAGTTCTTC
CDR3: CASSYSRGGSYNEQFF

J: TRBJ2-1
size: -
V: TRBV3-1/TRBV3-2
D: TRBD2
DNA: TGTGCCAGCAGCCAAGATGTGTTTGAAGCGGGAGGTCCCCGACTCAATGAGCAGTTCTTC
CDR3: CASSQDVFEAGGPRLNEQFF

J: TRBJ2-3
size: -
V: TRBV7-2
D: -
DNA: TGTGCCAGCAGCTTACGGGGGTCAGATACGCAGTATTTT
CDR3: CASSLRGSDTQYF

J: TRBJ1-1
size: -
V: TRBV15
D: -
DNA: TGTGCCACCAGCCGACAAGGGAGGGACACTGAAGCTTTCTTT
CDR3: CATSRQGRDTEAFF

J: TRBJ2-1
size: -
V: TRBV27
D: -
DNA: TGTGCCAGCAGACGGGACTTCCTAAACAATGAGCAGTTCTTC
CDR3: CASRRDFLNNEQFF

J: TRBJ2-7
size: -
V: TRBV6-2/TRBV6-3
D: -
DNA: TGTGCCAGCAGTTACCCCTGGGATAGGGGCTACGAGCAGTACTTC
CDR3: CASSYPWDRGYEQYF

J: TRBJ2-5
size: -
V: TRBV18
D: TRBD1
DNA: TGTGCCAGCTCATGGAGACAGGGGGCCCAAGAGACCCAGTACTTC
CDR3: CASSWRQGAQETQYF

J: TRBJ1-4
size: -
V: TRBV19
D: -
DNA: TGTGCCACTAGGGACTCGGCGAAGAAACTGTTTTTT
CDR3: CATRDSAKKLFF

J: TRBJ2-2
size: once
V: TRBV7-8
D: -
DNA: TGTGCCAGCGTTACCACCGGGGGTACCGGGGAGCTGTTTTTT
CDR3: CASVTTGGTGELFF

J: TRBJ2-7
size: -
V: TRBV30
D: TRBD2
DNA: TGTGCCTGGAGGCGTGGCGGGAGGTACGAGCAGTACTTC
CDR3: CAWRRGGRYEQYF

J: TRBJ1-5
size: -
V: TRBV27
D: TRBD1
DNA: TGTGCCAGCAGCCCTTCCCCAGGGGGACAGCCCCAGCATTTT
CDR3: CASSPSPGGQPQHF

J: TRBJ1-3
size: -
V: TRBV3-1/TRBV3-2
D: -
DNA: TGTGCCAGCAGCCAAGTCAGGGGAAACTCTGGAAACACCATATATTTT
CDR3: CASSQVRGNSGNTIYF

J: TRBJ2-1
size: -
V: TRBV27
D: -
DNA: TGTGCCAGCAGTCCTCTAGGACAAATTAGTCGCAATGAGCAGTTCTTC
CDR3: CASSPLGQISRNEQFF

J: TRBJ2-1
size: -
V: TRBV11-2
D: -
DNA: TGTGCCAGCAGCTTGGCTAGCGTTCCCCGTGGGCAGTTCTTC
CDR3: CASSLASVPRGQFF

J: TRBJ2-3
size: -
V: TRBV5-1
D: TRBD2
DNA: TGCGCCAGCAGCTCGAGGACTAGCGGGATATCAGATACGCAGTATTTT
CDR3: CASSSRTSGISDTQYF

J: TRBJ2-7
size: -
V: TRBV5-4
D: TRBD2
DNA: TGTGCCAGCAGCTCCCCCAGCGGGAGTGCTACCTACGAGCAGTACTTC
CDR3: CASSSPSGSATYEQYF

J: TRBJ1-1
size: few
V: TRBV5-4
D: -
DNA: TGTGCCAGCAGCCCATTAAAGGACAGAGCGAAGGAAGCTTTCTTT
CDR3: CASSPLKDRAKEAFF

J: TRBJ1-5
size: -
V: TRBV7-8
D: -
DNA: TGTGCCAGCAGCTTGGCGGAGGGGAGTCAGCCCCAGCATTTT
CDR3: CASSLAEGSQPQHF

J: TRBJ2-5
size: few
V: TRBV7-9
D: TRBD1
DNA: TGTGCCAGCAGCCCCGGGACAGGGTACCAAGAGACCCAGTACTTC
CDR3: CASSPGTGYQETQYF

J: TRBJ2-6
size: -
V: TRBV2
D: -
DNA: TGTGCCAGCAGGAGCCCCCGGTCTGGGGCCAACGTCCTGACTTTC
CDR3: CASRSPRSGANVLTF

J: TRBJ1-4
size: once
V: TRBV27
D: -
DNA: TGTGCCAGCAGGGGACTTAAACTGAAAGACAGTGGCCCCGTTGAACTGTTTTTT
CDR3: CASRGLKLKDSGPVELFF

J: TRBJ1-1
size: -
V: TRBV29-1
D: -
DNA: TGCAGCGCACTAAACAGGGAGAACACTGAAGCTTTCTTT
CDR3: CSALNRENTEAFF

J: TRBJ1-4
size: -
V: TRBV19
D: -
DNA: TGTGCCAGTAGTAGGGGACAAGGGGTTGAAAAACTGTTTTTT
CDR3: CASSRGQGVEKLFF

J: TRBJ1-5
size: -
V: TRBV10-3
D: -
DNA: TGTGCCATCAGCAGGGAGGGCTGGGGTCAGCCCCAGCATTTT
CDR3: CAISREGWGQPQHF

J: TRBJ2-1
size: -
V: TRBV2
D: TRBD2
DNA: TGTGCCAGCAGTGGACTAGCGGGAGCCCGGAGCGCCTACAATGAGCAGTTCTTC
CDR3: CASSGLAGARSAYNEQFF

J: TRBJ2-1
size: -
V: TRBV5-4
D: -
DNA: TGTGCCAGCGCCAAAACGGTGTTTCTCTACAATGAGCAGTTCTTC
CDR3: CASAKTVFLYNEQFF

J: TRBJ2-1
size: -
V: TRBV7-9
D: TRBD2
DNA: TGTGCCAGCAGCTTGATTGGGACTAGCGACAATGAGCAGTTCTTC
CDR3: CASSLIGTSDNEQFF

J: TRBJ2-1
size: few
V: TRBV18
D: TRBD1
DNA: TGTGCCAGCTCACCACAATCTGGGACAGGGGGCAATGAGCAGTTCTTC
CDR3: CASSPQSGTGGNEQFF

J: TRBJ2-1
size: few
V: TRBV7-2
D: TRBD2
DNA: TGTGCCAGCAGCCCAGGCCGGGGGGAGGGTGAGCAGTTCTTC
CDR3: CASSPGRGEGEQFF

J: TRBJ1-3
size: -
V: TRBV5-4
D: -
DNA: TGTGCCAGCAGCTTGAGGTACCAGGGTGGGGGAAACACCATATATTTT
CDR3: CASSLRYQGGGNTIYF

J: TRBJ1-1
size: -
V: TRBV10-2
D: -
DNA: TGCGCCAGCATCCCACAGGAAGGGGGCACTGAAGCTTTCTTT
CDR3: CASIPQEGGTEAFF

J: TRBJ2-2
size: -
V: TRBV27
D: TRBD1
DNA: TGTGCCAGCAGTCCCCAGGGGGTTCCGAACACCGGGGAGCTGTTTTTT
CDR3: CASSPQGVPNTGELFF

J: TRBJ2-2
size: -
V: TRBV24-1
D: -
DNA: TGTGCCACCAGTCGCTCAACAGTGAACACCGGGGAGCTGTTTTTT
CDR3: CATSRSTVNTGELFF

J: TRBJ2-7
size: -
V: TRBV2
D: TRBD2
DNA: TGTGCCAGCAGTGAAGCCAGCGGGGCTTACGAGCAGTACTTC
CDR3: CASSEASGAYEQYF

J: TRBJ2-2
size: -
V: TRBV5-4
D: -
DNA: TGTGCCAGCAGCCTTTCGACTACCAACACCGGGGAGCTGTTTTTT
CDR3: CASSLSTTNTGELFF

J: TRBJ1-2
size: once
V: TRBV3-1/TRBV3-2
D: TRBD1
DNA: TGTGCCAGCAGCTTCCGAACCGGGACAGCTAACTATGGCTACACCTTC
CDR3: CASSFRTGTANYGYTF

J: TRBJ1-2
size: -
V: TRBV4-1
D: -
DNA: TGCGCCAGCAGCCAAGGAACCCCGGGACACTGGAAATCTAACTATGGCTACACCTTC
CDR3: CASSQGTPGHWKSNYGYTF

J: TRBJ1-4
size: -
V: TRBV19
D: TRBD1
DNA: TGTGCCAGTAGCATAAAGGACAGGGAAAAACTGTTTTTT
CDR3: CASSIKDREKLFF

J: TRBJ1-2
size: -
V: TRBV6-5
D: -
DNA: TGTGCCAGCAGTTACAACCCTCGGAGCTATGGCTACACCTTC
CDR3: CASSYNPRSYGYTF

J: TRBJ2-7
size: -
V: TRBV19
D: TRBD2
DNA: TGTGCCAGTAGTATGTTTCCTAGCGGCTACGAGCAGTACTTC
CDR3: CASSMFPSGYEQYF

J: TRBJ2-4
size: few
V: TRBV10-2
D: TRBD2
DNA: TGCGCCAGCAGTGAGTTAGCGGGGTCCCCCTTAGCCAAAAACATTCAGTACTTC
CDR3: CASSELAGSPLAKNIQYF

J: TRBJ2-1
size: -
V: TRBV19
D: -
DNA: TGTGCCAGTAGTAAGTCCAGGTGGAATGAGCAGTTCTTC
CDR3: CASSKSRWNEQFF

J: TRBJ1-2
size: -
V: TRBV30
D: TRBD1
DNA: TGTGCCTGGTCTAACAGGGGGCGCAGCTATGGCTACACCTTC
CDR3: CAWSNRGRSYGYTF